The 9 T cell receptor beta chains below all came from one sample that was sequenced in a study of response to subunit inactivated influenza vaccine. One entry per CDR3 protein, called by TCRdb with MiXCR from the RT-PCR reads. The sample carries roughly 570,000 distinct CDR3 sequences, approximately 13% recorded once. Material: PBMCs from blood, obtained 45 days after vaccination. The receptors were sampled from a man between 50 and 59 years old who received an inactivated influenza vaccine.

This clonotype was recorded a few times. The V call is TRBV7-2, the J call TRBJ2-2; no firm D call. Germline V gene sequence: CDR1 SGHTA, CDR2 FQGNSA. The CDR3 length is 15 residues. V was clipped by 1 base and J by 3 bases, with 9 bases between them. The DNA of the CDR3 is TGTGCCAGCAGCTTAGTAGCAGAACACACCGGGGAGCTGTTTTTT. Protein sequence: CASSLVAEHTGELFF.

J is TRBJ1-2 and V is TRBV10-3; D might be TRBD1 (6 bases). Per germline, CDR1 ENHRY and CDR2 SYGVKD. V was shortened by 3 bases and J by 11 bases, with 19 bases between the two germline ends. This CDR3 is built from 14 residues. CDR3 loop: CAISDSLGQLGYTF. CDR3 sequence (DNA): TGTGCCATCAGTGACTCGTTAGGACAGTTGGGTTACACCTTC.

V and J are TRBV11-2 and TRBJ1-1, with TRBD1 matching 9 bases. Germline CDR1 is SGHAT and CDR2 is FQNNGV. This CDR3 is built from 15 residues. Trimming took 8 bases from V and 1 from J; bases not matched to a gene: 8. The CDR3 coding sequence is TGTGCCAGCGTCCCCCTGGGACAGGGGAACACTGAAGCTTTCTTT. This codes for CASVPLGQGNTEAFF. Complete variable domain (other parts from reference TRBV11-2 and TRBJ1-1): EAGVAQSPRYKIIEKRQSVAFWCNPISGHATLYWYQQILGQGPKLLIQFQNNGVVDDSQLPKDRFSAERLKGVDSTLKIQPAKLEDSAVYLCASVPLGQGNTEAFFGQGTRLTVV.

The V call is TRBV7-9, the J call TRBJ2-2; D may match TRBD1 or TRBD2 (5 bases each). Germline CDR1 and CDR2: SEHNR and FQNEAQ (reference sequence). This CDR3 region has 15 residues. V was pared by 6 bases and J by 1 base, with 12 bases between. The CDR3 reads CASRAGTENTGELFF. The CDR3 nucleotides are TGTGCCAGCAGGGCCGGGACGGAGAACACCGGGGAGCTGTTTTTT.

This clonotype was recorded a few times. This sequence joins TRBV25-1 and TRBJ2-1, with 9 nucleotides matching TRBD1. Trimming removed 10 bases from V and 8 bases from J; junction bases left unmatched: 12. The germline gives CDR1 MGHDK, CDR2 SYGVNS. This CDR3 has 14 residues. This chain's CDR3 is CATSGTGLYDEQFF. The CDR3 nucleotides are TGTGCCACCTCCGGGACAGGGTTGTATGATGAGCAGTTCTTC. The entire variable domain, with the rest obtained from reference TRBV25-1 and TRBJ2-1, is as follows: EADIYQTPRYLVIGTGKKITLECSQTMGHDKMYWYQQDPGMELHLIHYSYGVNSTEKGDLSSESTVSRIRTEHFPLTLESARPSHTSQYLCATSGTGLYDEQFFGPGTRLTVL.

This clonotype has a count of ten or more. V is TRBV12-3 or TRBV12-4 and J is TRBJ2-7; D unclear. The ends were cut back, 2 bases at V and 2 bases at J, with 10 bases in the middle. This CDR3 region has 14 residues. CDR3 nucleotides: TGTGCCAGCAGTTTAAGCTCTGCGACCTACGAGCAGTACTTC. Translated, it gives CASSLSSATYEQYF.

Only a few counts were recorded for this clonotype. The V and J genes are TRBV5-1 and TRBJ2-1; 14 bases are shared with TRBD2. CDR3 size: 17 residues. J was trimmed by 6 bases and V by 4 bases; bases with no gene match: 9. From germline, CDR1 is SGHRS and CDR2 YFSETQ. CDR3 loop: CASSPGTSGRLVNEQFF. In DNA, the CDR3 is TGCGCCAGCAGCCCCGGGACTAGCGGGAGACTTGTCAATGAGCAGTTCTTC.

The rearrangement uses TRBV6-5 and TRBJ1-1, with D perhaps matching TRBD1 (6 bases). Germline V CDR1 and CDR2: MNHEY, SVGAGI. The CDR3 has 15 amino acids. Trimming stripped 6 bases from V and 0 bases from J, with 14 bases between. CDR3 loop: CASSYGGGVNTEAFF. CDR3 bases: TGTGCCAGCAGCTACGGAGGGGGTGTGAACACTGAAGCTTTCTTT.

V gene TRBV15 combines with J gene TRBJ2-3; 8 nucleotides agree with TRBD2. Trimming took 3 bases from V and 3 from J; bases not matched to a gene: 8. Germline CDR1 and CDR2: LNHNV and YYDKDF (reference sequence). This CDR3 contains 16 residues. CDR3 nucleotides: TGTGCCACCAGCAGTCCCAGGGAGCGGGAGACAGATACGCAGTATTTT. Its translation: CATSSPRERETDTQYF.